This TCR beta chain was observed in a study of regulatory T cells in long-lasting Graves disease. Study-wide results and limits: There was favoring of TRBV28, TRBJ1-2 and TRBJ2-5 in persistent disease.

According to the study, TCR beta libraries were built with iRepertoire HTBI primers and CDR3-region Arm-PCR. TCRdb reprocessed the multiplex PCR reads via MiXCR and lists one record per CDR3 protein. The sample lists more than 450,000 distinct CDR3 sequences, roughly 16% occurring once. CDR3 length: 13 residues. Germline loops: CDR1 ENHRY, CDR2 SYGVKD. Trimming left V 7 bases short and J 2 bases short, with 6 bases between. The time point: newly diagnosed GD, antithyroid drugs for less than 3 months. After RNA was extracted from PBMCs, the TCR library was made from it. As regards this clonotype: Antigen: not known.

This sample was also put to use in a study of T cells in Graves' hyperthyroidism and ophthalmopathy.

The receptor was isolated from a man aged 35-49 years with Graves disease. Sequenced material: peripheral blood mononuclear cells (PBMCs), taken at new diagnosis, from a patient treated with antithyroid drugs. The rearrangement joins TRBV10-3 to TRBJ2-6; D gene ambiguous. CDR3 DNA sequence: TGTGCCATCACGGGCCCTGGGGCCAACGTCCTGACTTTC. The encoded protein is CAITGPGANVLTF.